This TCR beta chain came from a study of blood T cell repertoires in COVID-19. V was pared by 7 bases and J by 3 bases, with 5 bases of the junction left unmatched. In germline, CDR1 is LNHNV, CDR2 YYDKDF (reference sequence). The CDR3 contains 14 residues. Profiling relied on immunoSEQ multiplex PCR, and the TCRdb table lists in-frame clones only, not all of them. The sample has some 97,000 clones; roughly 88% are singletons. The sample was peripheral blood. The clonotype was recovered from a woman aged 60 to 75 with acute or convalescent COVID-19. The rearrangement links TRBV15 to TRBJ1-2; 10 bases line up with TRBD1. CDR3 in amino acids: CATTKGQGHYGYTF. The CDR3 coding sequence is TGTGCCACCACAAAGGGACAGGGGCACTATGGCTACACCTTC.